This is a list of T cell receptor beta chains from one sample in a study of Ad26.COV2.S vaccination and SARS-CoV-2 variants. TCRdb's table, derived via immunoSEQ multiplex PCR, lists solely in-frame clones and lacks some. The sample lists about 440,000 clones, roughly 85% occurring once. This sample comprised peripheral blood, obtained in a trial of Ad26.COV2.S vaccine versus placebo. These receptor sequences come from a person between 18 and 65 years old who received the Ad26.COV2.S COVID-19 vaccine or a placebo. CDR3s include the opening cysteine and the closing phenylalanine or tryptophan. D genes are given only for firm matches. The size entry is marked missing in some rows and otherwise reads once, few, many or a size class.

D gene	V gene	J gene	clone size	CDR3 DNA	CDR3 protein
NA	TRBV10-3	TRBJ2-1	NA	TGTGCCATTCAGCGGGCCCCCCACAATGAGCAGTTCTTC	CAIQRAPHNEQFF
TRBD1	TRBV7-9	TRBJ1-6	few	TGTGCCAGCAGCTTAGGGACAGGGTCAACGGCGTGGAATTCACCCCTCCACTTT	CASSLGTGSTAWNSPLHF
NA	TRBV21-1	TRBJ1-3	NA	TGTGCCAGCAGCAAACCCAGGCCCGGAAACACCATATATTTT	CASSKPRPGNTIYF
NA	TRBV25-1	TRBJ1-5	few	TGTGCCAGCAGTGTGGGAACGAATCAGCCCCAGCATTTT	CASSVGTNQPQHF
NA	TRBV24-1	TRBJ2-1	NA	TGTGCCACCAGTGATGTCTACAGCAATGAGCAGTTCTTC	CATSDVYSNEQFF
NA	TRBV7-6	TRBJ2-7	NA	TGTGCCAGCAGCTTAGCGCCGGTAGGGGACTCACCCTACGAGCAGTACTTC	CASSLAPVGDSPYEQYF
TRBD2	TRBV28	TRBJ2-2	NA	TGTGCCAGCAGTTCCCCGGGACTACCCACCGGGGAGCTGTTTTTT	CASSSPGLPTGELFF
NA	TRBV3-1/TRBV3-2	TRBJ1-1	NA	TGTGCCAGCGGGGGACTTGACACTGAAGCTTTCTTT	CASGGLDTEAFF
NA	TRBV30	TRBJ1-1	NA	TGTGCCTGGACACTCAATTGGAACACTGAAGCTTTCTTT	CAWTLNWNTEAFF
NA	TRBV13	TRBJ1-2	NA	TGTGCCAGCAGCCCTGGGACGGGCAGCTATGGCTACACCTTC	CASSPGTGSYGYTF
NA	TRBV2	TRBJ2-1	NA	TGTGCCAGCAGTGTTTTAATGATTGCGGGTAATGAGCAGTTCTTC	CASSVLMIAGNEQFF
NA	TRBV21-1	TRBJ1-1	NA	TGTGCCAGCACCGGGCCGGGACCGTCGGACACTGAAGCTTTCTTT	CASTGPGPSDTEAFF
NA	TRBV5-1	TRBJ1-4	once	TGCGCCAGCAGCTCAGACGGTGCAACTAATGAAAAACTGTTTTTT	CASSSDGATNEKLFF
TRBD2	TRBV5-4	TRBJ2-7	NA	TGTGCCAGCAGCTTGGGACTAGCGGGAGTTCAGTACGAGCAGTACTTC	CASSLGLAGVQYEQYF
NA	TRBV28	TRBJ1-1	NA	TGTGCCAGCAGGTTCCCTTGGGGGCCGAACACTGAAGCTTTCTTT	CASRFPWGPNTEAFF
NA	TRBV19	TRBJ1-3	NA	TGTGCCAGTAGTATGGGGACGCAGGGATCTGGAAACACCATATATTTT	CASSMGTQGSGNTIYF
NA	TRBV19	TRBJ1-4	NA	TGTGCCAGTAGTACCCGTGGGGTTGGAACTAATGAAAAACTGTTTTTT	CASSTRGVGTNEKLFF
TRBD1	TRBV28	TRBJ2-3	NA	TGTGCCAGCAGTTCCCCGGGGACAGGGGTAGGTGTAGATACGCAGTATTTT	CASSSPGTGVGVDTQYF
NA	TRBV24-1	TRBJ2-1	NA	TGTGCCACCAGCGTGACTAGTTACAATGAGCAGTTCTTC	CATSVTSYNEQFF
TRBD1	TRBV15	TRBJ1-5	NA	TGTGCCACCAGCAGAGATCGGACAGGGCTGGGGCAGCCCCAGCATTTT	CATSRDRTGLGQPQHF